These T cell receptor beta chains were read from a single sample in a study of blood T cells in healthy people across ages. TCRdb reanalysed the 5' RACE reads using MiXCR and keeps one entry per CDR3 protein. Among about 1.7 million distinct CDR3 sequences listed, under 30% were seen once. The sequenced sample was blood. The receptors derive from a woman in her 30s in good health. CDR3s include the opening cysteine and the closing phenylalanine or tryptophan. D genes are given only for firm matches. The size of a clone is reported for some rows only, either as once, few or many, or as a class for expanded clones.

d_call cdr3_length j_call v_call clone_size cdr3_nt cdr3_aa
NA 16 TRBJ2-4 TRBV6-6 many TGTGCCAGCAGTTACGGTGTGACGAATGCCAAAAACATTCAGTACTTC CASSYGVTNAKNIQYF
NA 13 TRBJ1-5 TRBV28 few TGTGCCAGCAGCTCCTATAGCGATCAGCCCCAGCATTTT CASSSYSDQPQHF
NA 16 TRBJ2-7 TRBV20-1 few TGCAGTGCTAGAGACGGAAGCGACCGGGTTTTGGGCGAGCAGTACTTC CSARDGSDRVLGEQYF
TRBD2 17 TRBJ2-7 TRBV9 many TGTGCCAGCAGCGTGGGATCTAGCGGGATGGGGTCCTACGAGCAGTACTTC CASSVGSSGMGSYEQYF
NA 14 TRBJ2-7 TRBV15 NA TGTGCCACCGGAGCCCGATCCCCCTACAATGAGCAGTACTTC CATGARSPYNEQYF
NA 13 TRBJ1-2 TRBV29-1 NA TGCAGCGTTGATGGGGGCCCTAACTATGGCTACACCTTC CSVDGGPNYGYTF
NA 14 TRBJ1-5 TRBV12-3/TRBV12-4 once TGTGCCAACAGTCTCGAGTTGGCCAATCAGCCCCAGCATTTT CANSLELANQPQHF
TRBD2 15 TRBJ2-1 TRBV19 NA TGTGCCAGTAGTATGATGGAGCGGGAGGTGAATGGGCAGTTCTTC CASSMMEREVNGQFF
TRBD1 13 TRBJ1-2 TRBV5-1 many TGCGCCAGCAGAACCGGGACAGATTATGACTACACCTTC CASRTGTDYDYTF
NA 15 TRBJ2-1 TRBV20-1 few TGCAGTGCTAGAGTCCGGGGACTTGCCTACAATGAGCAGTTCTTC CSARVRGLAYNEQFF
NA 17 TRBJ2-1 TRBV20-1 few TGCATTGCTAGAGATCTAAGGGAACAGAGCTCCTACAATGAGCAGTTCTTC CIARDLREQSSYNEQFF
NA 15 TRBJ2-7 TRBV29-1 many TGCAGCGTTGTGGGGCCACAAGGTGCGTTCGGAGAGCAGTACTTC CSVVGPQGAFGEQYF
TRBD2 15 TRBJ2-1 TRBV13 many TGTGCCAGCAGCTCCTATCTCGGGGGGGGGAATGAGCAGTTCTTC CASSSYLGGGNEQFF
TRBD2 15 TRBJ2-7 TRBV25-1 many TGTGCCAGCCGGGGAGGGGACTTGAGCTCCTACGAGCAGTACTTC CASRGGDLSSYEQYF
NA 13 TRBJ2-1 TRBV5-1 NA TGCGCCAGCAGCTTGGACTATATTAGTGAGCAGTTCTTC CASSLDYISEQFF
NA 17 TRBJ2-6 TRBV2 NA TGTGCCAGCAGTGTCGTCAGATCCGTCTCTGGGGCCAACGTCCTGACTTTC CASSVVRSVSGANVLTF
NA 13 TRBJ2-7 TRBV20-1 NA TGCAGTGCGGGACATGGGCTACTCCACGAGCAGTACTTC CSAGHGLLHEQYF
TRBD1 15 TRBJ1-2 TRBV27 NA TGTGCCAGCAGTTTATCGAGCGGACAGGGGGTTGGCTACACCTTC CASSLSSGQGVGYTF
TRBD2 16 TRBJ2-1 TRBV7-9 once TGTGTCAGCAGCTCCGGACTAGCGGACTCCTACAATGAGCAGTTCTTC CVSSSGLADSYNEQFF
NA 15 TRBJ2-5 TRBV24-1 many TGTGCCACCAGTGATACAAGCGGTGATTCAGAGACCCAGTACTTC CATSDTSGDSETQYF
NA 13 TRBJ2-7 TRBV28 NA TGTGCCAGCTTCGGACAGTTCCCCTACGAGCAGTACTTC CASFGQFPYEQYF
NA 10 TRBJ1-1 TRBV29-1 few TGCAGCGTTGAGCACCGCGGGGCTTTCTTT CSVEHRGAFF
NA 14 TRBJ2-5 TRBV29-1 few TGCAGCGTTGATTTGACTCTAATTCAAGAGACCCAGTACTTC CSVDLTLIQETQYF
NA 14 TRBJ2-3 TRBV29-1 many TGCAGCGTTGATGGGCGGGTGGGGAGCGATACGCAGTATTTT CSVDGRVGSDTQYF